The rows below give T cell receptor beta chains drawn from one sample of a study of post-analysis software for immune sequencing data. MiXCR was run by TCRdb on the PCR reads, yielding one entry per CDR3 protein. The sample includes hundreds of thousands of distinct CDR3 sequences, 25% to 30% of them seen just once. The source material was blood. Source of these receptors: a girl aged 5-17 years with multiple sclerosis. The CDR3 runs from the conserved cysteine through the conserved F or W. A D gene is named only where the DNA matches it firmly. Size tells how often a clone was seen (once, few, many) or the class of an expanded clone, and some rows leave it out.

v_gene	j_gene	d_gene	abundance	CDR3nt	CDR3aa
TRBV10-3	TRBJ1-4	-	-	TGTGCCATCAGTGAGTCTTTAGGGGATGAAAAACTGTTTTTT	CAISESLGDEKLFF
TRBV5-6	TRBJ2-2	TRBD1	-	TGTGCCAGCAGCTTGAACAGGGGGAACACCGGGGAGCTGTTTTTT	CASSLNRGNTGELFF
TRBV14	TRBJ1-1	-	-	TGTGCCAGCAGCTCGCGACCGGGCACTGAAGCTTTCTTT	CASSSRPGTEAFF
TRBV10-3	TRBJ1-4	-	few	TGTGCCATCAGTGACCACGACAGTCTTAGTGAAAAACTGTTTTTT	CAISDHDSLSEKLFF
TRBV7-2	TRBJ2-7	-	-	TGTGCCAGCAGCTTGCGGCGGGTGGCGACTATACCCTACGAGCAGTACTTC	CASSLRRVATIPYEQYF
TRBV12-5	TRBJ2-1	-	few	TGTGCTAGTGGTTTGGTACTGGGGACACGGGCGGTTGAGCAGTTCTTC	CASGLVLGTRAVEQFF
TRBV7-2	TRBJ2-1	TRBD2	-	TGTGCCAGCAGCTCAATAGCGGGAGTGGAGCAGTTCTTC	CASSSIAGVEQFF
TRBV20-1	TRBJ1-5	-	few	TGCAGTGCTAGCGCGGGGAATCAGCCCCAGCATTTT	CSASAGNQPQHF
TRBV12-3/TRBV12-4	TRBJ2-7	TRBD2	few	TGTGCCAGCAGTTTACGTTGGGATCTAGCGGGAGGGCCTGCGAACGAGCAGTACTTC	CASSLRWDLAGGPANEQYF
TRBV10-3	TRBJ2-1	-	-	TGTGCCATCAGTGACTTCGACTCCGGTGGCGACAATGAGCGGTTCTTC	CAISDFDSGGDNERFF
TRBV27	TRBJ1-1	-	few	TGTGCCAGCACAGGGACGAACACTGAAGCTTTCTTT	CASTGTNTEAFF
TRBV6-6	TRBJ1-2	-	few	TGTGCCAGCAGCCCCGCCCCAGGGGTCGGTGGCTACACCTTC	CASSPAPGVGGYTF
TRBV2	TRBJ2-5	TRBD2	few	TGTGCCAGCAATTTAGCGGGAGACGAGACCCAGTACTTC	CASNLAGDETQYF
TRBV4-1	TRBJ2-1	-	-	TGCGCCAGCAGCCAAGATAGGGTCGAGGACCCCTACAATGAGCAGTTCTTC	CASSQDRVEDPYNEQFF
TRBV5-6	TRBJ2-7	-	few	TGTGCCAGCAGCTTATTTGTCTACGAGCAGTACTTC	CASSLFVYEQYF
TRBV5-1	TRBJ2-5	-	few	TGCGCCAGCTCCGACCGGGAGTTCCAAGAGACCCAGTACTTC	CASSDREFQETQYF
TRBV20-1	TRBJ2-1	-	many	TGCAGTGCTAGAGCCAGCGATATATACAATGAGCAGTTCTTC	CSARASDIYNEQFF
TRBV28	TRBJ2-1	TRBD2	few	TGTGCCAGCAGTCCCCTAGCGGGACGTGGGGGCAATGAGCAGTTCTTC	CASSPLAGRGGNEQFF
TRBV20-1	TRBJ2-7	-	-	TGCAGTGCTAGAGATATTAGACGGCAGACAAGCTACGAGCAGTACTTC	CSARDIRRQTSYEQYF
TRBV9	TRBJ2-7	-	-	TGTGCCAGCAGCGCGGGAACCGAGCAGTACTTC	CASSAGTEQYF
TRBV27	TRBJ2-2	-	-	TGTGCCAGCAGGTCAGGCCTTTTTGGTCTAACCGGGGAGCTGTTTTTT	CASRSGLFGLTGELFF
TRBV5-1	TRBJ2-1	TRBD2	-	TGCGCCAGCAGCTTGGCTAGCGGGAGATCTAATGAGCAGTTCTTC	CASSLASGRSNEQFF
TRBV6-6	TRBJ2-7	TRBD2	-	TGTGCCAGCAGTCCCGGGACTAGCGGGGTGGGCGAGCAGTACTTC	CASSPGTSGVGEQYF
TRBV19	TRBJ2-1	TRBD2	-	TGTGCCAGTACCCCTAGCGGGAGTGTTTTCAATGAGCAGTTCTTC	CASTPSGSVFNEQFF
TRBV7-2	TRBJ1-4	-	-	TGTGCCAGCAGTCCCCGCGAACTCCCTAATGAAAAACTGTTTTTT	CASSPRELPNEKLFF
TRBV20-1	TRBJ2-5	-	-	TGCAGTGCTAGACCGGTCACTAGCCGGTCCTTCTACGACCAGTACTTC	CSARPVTSRSFYDQYF
TRBV6-6	TRBJ1-2	-	-	TGTGCCAGCAGTTACTCTGGGGGGGATAGTGGCTACACCTTC	CASSYSGGDSGYTF
TRBV20-1	TRBJ1-1	TRBD1	-	TGCAGTGCTAGAATAAGGGGGCTGGGCACTGAAGCTTTCTTT	CSARIRGLGTEAFF
TRBV20-1	TRBJ2-5	TRBD2	once	TGCAGTGCCAAGCGACTAGCAGTGGCCGAGACCCAGTACTTC	CSAKRLAVAETQYF
TRBV20-1	TRBJ2-7	TRBD1	few	TGCAGTGCTAACTCAGGGGGATACTACGAGCAGTACTTC	CSANSGGYYEQYF
TRBV5-1	TRBJ1-1	TRBD1	few	TGCGCCAGCAGCGGGGGACAGGGGATCACTGAAGCTTTCTTT	CASSGGQGITEAFF
TRBV7-2	TRBJ2-1	TRBD2	once	TGTGCCGGCAGCCCGGGACTAGCGGCATACAATGAGCAGTTCTTC	CAGSPGLAAYNEQFF
TRBV27	TRBJ2-7	TRBD2	-	TGTGCCAGCAGTGTAGCGGGGCGAAACTACGAGCAGTACTTC	CASSVAGRNYEQYF
TRBV4-1	TRBJ2-5	-	-	TGCGCCAGCAGCCAAGATCTTCAGCTGGGGGCAGAGACCCAGTACTTC	CASSQDLQLGAETQYF
TRBV20-1	TRBJ2-3	TRBD1	few	TGCAGTGCCTCGGCAGGGGGAGTCGCAGATACGCAGTATTTT	CSASAGGVADTQYF
TRBV7-9	TRBJ2-2	TRBD2	-	TGTGCCAGCAGATGGGGGGGGAGTCTCCCCGGGGAGCTGTTTTTT	CASRWGGSLPGELFF
TRBV10-2	TRBJ2-3	-	-	TGCGCCAGCAGTGAGTCTAGCGGCCTCACAGATACGCAGTATTTT	CASSESSGLTDTQYF
TRBV16	TRBJ1-2	-	-	TGTGCCAGCAGCCAATCGCGGCAGGGAGGAGGCTACACCTTC	CASSQSRQGGGYTF
TRBV7-2	TRBJ2-4	TRBD1	-	TGTGCCAGCAGCTTAGCGCGGGCCACAGGGGACATTCAGTACTTC	CASSLARATGDIQYF
TRBV29-1	TRBJ2-3	TRBD2	-	TGCAGCGTCTCCGGGACTAGCGGGAGCACAGATACGCAGTATTTT	CSVSGTSGSTDTQYF
TRBV7-9	TRBJ1-1	-	-	TGTGCCATTTTGGCGGGGCCTCGGACTGAAGCTTTCTTT	CAILAGPRTEAFF
TRBV11-2	TRBJ1-6	-	few	TGTGCCAGCAGCTTCCCAGGGATATCGACACCCCTCCACTTT	CASSFPGISTPLHF
TRBV5-1	TRBJ2-5	TRBD1	-	TGCGCCAGCAGCATACGGACAGGGGAACGGGAGACCCAGTACTTC	CASSIRTGERETQYF
TRBV3-1	TRBJ2-7	TRBD2	few	TGTGCCAGCAGCCAAGGTTGGGCTAGCGGGACCCACGAGCAGTACTTC	CASSQGWASGTHEQYF
TRBV12-3/TRBV12-4	TRBJ2-1	-	many	TGTGCCAGCAGTTTAGCGAGCTTGATAGGGTACAATGAGCAGTTCTTC	CASSLASLIGYNEQFF
TRBV7-2	TRBJ2-7	TRBD2	many	TGTGCCAGCAGCTTAGGTGCGGGGGCCTACGAGCAGTACTTC	CASSLGAGAYEQYF
TRBV27	TRBJ2-7	TRBD2	many	TGTGCCAGCAACAAGTTAGCGGGAGTGTCGTACGAGCAGTACTTC	CASNKLAGVSYEQYF
TRBV6-5	TRBJ2-1	-	-	TGTGCCAGCGGATCCCTTTCGATTGTGGGGTACAATGGGCAGTTCTTC	CASGSLSIVGYNGQFF
TRBV6-1	TRBJ2-6	-	-	TGTGCCAGCAGCCTACAACCCGTTCGCTCTGGGGCCAACGTCCTGACTTTC	CASSLQPVRSGANVLTF
TRBV7-9	TRBJ1-6	TRBD1	-	TGTGCCAGCAGTCGGGGACAGGGGACTTCACCCCTCCACTTT	CASSRGQGTSPLHF
TRBV3-1	TRBJ1-5	-	few	TGTGCCAGCAGCCAAGAGTCAGCTAATCAGCCCCAGCATTTT	CASSQESANQPQHF
TRBV4-3	TRBJ2-7	-	-	TGCGCCAGCAGCCAAGTTCGGGCGGGAACCTACGAGCAGTACTTC	CASSQVRAGTYEQYF
TRBV7-9	TRBJ2-4	-	-	TGTGCCAGCAGCTTTACCGGGGCCAAAAACATTCAGTACTTC	CASSFTGAKNIQYF
TRBV3-1	TRBJ1-5	-	-	TGTGCCAGCAGCCAACGCGCTCAAGTACAGCCCCAGCATTTT	CASSQRAQVQPQHF
TRBV20-1	TRBJ1-2	-	-	TGCAGTGGCCTTGGGGGGGCAAACTATGGCTACACCTTC	CSGLGGANYGYTF
TRBV9	TRBJ2-5	-	few	TGTGCCAGCAGCGTAGCCCTATACGGGACCCAGTACTTC	CASSVALYGTQYF
TRBV29-1	TRBJ2-2	-	-	TGCAGCGTTAGACAGGTTACCAACACCGGGGAGCTGTTTTTT	CSVRQVTNTGELFF